The sample holds a few counts of the clone carrying this T cell receptor (beta chain). Its antigen is unknown. Germline V gene lookup returns CDR1 MDHEN and CDR2 SYDVKM. The CDR3 loop spans 13 amino acids. V lost 3 bases and J lost 4, with 6 bases in between. These data originate in a study of beta chain features in type 1 diabetes. Study in general: Regarding age, gender and cell yields, patients proved similar to healthy donors.

General study results and limits: There was a moderate but significant shortening of TCRB CDR3s in all four CD4+ subsets of Type 1 diabetes patients.

The whole isolated RNA underwent reverse transcription, so sequencing captured expressed TCRB transcripts. Assay: immunoSEQ multiplex PCR; the TCRdb copy retains only in-frame clones and omits some. The sample yields some 660,000 clones, more than 12% seen once. The receptor was isolated from a man aged 18 to 29 with type 1 diabetes. This chain links TRBV28 with TRBJ2-2; no definite D call. Sequences were obtained from naive CD4+ T cells from blood. The CDR3 protein is CASSLQITGELFF. CDR3 nucleotides: TGTGCCAGCAGTTTGCAGATCACCGGGGAGCTGTTTTTT.